The present TCR beta chain was sequenced within a study of OX40 agonist ivuxolimab in advanced cancers. Some background on the complete study: Ivuxolimab, which targeted the costimulatory receptor OX40 (CD134), was an agonistic, fully human IgG2 monoclonal antibody. Intravenous ivuxolimab was administered to patients every 2 weeks at six dose levels: 0.01, 0.1, 0.3, 1.5, 3 and 10 mg/kg. Of the approximately 50 dose-escalation patients, hepatocellular carcinoma was present in approximately 20, melanoma in approximately 15, renal cell carcinoma in 9 and head and neck cancer in 9. The dose-escalation cohort was roughly 80% male with a mean age of approximately 60 years, ranging from about 20 to 80. Prior anti-PD-1, anti-PD-L1 or anti-CTLA-4 therapy was permitted, and checkpoint inhibitors had been received by about 44% of dose-escalation patients. Partial responses were achieved by three dose-escalation patients, of whom one had hepatocellular carcinoma and two had cutaneous melanoma. Peripheral TCRbeta sequencing was intended to test whether TCR sequence diversity was altered and clonal T-cell expansion was caused by ivuxolimab. The paper reports the monotherapy dose-escalation portion (N ≈ 50 patients) of the phase I ivuxolimab trial. The paper as a whole reports these results and caveats: After ivuxolimab, expanded clones were on average more numerous among CD8+ T cells than among CD4+ T cells. Clonal expansion of both CD4+ and CD8+ blood T cells was observed from baseline to week 6 at doses 0.1 to 3.0 mg/kg. Which antigens the clonally expanded peripheral T cells were specific for was not determined. Low levels of normalized T-cell clonal expansion were also seen in some nonresponding patients. In the 0.1-3.0 mg/kg groups, partial responders had among the lowest normalized peripheral clonal expansion, particularly in CD8+ T cells.

To sequence the TCRbeta CDR3 region, genomic DNA was isolated from the sorted cells. The immunoSEQ Assay was used to sequence the TCRbeta CDR3 regions. TCRdb retrieved this table from immuneACCESS and kept in-frame rearrangements only. Not all clones are present; in checked studies, unresolved V genes account for under half, and no reason is known for the remainder. This sample lists 70,000 to 90,000 clones; approximately 89% were detected once. The ten largest make up approximately 10% of the sample. Patients with autoimmune disease history or receiving systemic immunosuppression were excluded from the trial. In every dose cohort, peripheral blood was drawn for TCR sequencing at baseline, cycle 4 day 1, and cycle 7 day 1. Samples came from an open-label, multicenter, first-in-human phase I dose-escalation trial of ivuxolimab. Adults with locally advanced or metastatic melanoma, renal cell carcinoma, hepatocellular carcinoma or head and neck squamous cell carcinoma were enrolled in the trial. Before TCR sequencing, CD4+ T cells and CD8+ T cells were sorted from peripheral blood as separate populations.

The germline V gene specifies SGHRS as CDR1 and YFSETQ as CDR2. V lost 0 bases and J lost 6 bases; the stretch between them is 13 bases long. From its cysteine to its phenylalanine, the CDR3 spans 15 amino acids. CDR3 DNA is the only sequence kept; it has 45 bases, read in frame from the first base. Concerning this clone: Its antigen is not yet known. The sample holds no much larger clone one base away, and base qualities are not on file.

This specimen consisted of CD4+ or CD8+ T cells sorted from blood, obtained in a trial of the OX40 agonist ivuxolimab. The receptor comes from an adult with an advanced solid tumor such as melanoma, head and neck, liver or kidney cancer. The sequence joins TRBV5-1 to TRBJ2-1; the D region possibly corresponds to TRBD1 (6 bases align). At the DNA level, the sequence is TGCGCCAGCAGCTTGGAGTCGGACAGAGGCAATGAGCAGTTCTTC. This translates into CASSLESDRGNEQFF.